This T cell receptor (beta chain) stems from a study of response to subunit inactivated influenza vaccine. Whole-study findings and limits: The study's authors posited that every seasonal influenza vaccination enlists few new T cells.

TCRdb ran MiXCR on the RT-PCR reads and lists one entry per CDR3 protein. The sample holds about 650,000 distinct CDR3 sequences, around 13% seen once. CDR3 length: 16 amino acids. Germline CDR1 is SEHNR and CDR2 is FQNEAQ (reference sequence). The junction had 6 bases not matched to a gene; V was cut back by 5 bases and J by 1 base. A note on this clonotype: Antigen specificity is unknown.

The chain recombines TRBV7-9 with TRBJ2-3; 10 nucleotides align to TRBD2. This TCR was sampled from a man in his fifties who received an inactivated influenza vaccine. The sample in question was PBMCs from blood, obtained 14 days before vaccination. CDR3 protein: CASSNAGTSGTDTQYF. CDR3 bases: TGTGCCAGCAGCAACGCCGGGACTAGCGGCACAGATACGCAGTATTTT.